The 5 T cell receptor beta chains below were found in one sample sequenced in a study of human T cells and chemical hapten exposure. MiXCR, applied by TCRdb to the RACE reads, yields one record per CDR3 protein. The sample yields approximately 320,000 distinct CDR3 sequences, around 5.5% seen once. The time point here: pre-sensitization, week 0. The treatment denotes: therapeutic diphenylcyclopropenone sensitization with weekly scalp DPC. Here the sequenced sample was whole blood, taken in connection with sensitization to the hapten diphenylcyclopropenone (DPC). Receptors originate from a woman aged 18-35 years with alopecia areata. Some clones in this sample may be carry-over from other donors' samples.

This clonotype was counted at least ten times. The chain is built from TRBV10-3 and TRBJ1-2, with a possible D match to TRBD1 (6 bases). Germline V CDR1 and CDR2: ENHRY, SYGVKD. V gave up 0 bases and J gave up 4 bases, with 12 bases separating them. This CDR3 has 15 amino acids. Written as DNA, the CDR3 is TGTGCCATCAGTGAGTCCCTCCGGACAGCCTATGGCTACACCTTC. This gives the protein CAISESLRTAYGYTF.

This clonotype was seen a handful of times. The genes are TRBV20-1 and TRBJ2-1; TRBD2 aligns across 14 bases. The ends lost 5 bases at V and 9 bases at J; junction bases unmatched: 18. The length of the CDR3 is 18 residues. Germline CDR1 reads DFQATT; CDR2 reads SNEGSKA (reference sequence). CDR3 loop: CSAPSWASTSGGAGEQFF. In DNA, the CDR3 is TGCAGTGCTCCTTCTTGGGCTTCGACTAGCGGGGGGGCAGGTGAGCAGTTCTTC.

This clonotype occurred a few times. This rearrangement joins TRBV7-8 to TRBJ1-1; D call uncertain. This CDR3 is 13 amino acids long. CDR1 and CDR2 (germline): SGHVS, FQNEAQ. Trimming removed 5 bases from V and 8 bases from J, with 15 bases in between. This CDR3 is CASSIVRAQEAFF. DNA of the CDR3: TGTGCCAGCAGCATCGTGCGGGCCCAAGAAGCTTTCTTT.

This chain connects TRBV12-3 or TRBV12-4 to TRBJ2-7; the D gene is possibly TRBD2 (6 bases). Trimming removed 3 bases at V and 2 bases at J, with 17 bases between. This CDR3 is 16 amino acids long. CDR3 sequence: CASSFSLAQIPYEQYF. DNA for the CDR3: TGTGCCAGCAGTTTCTCCCTAGCGCAAATTCCCTACGAGCAGTACTTC.

This clonotype was detected ten times or more. The chain combines TRBV9 with TRBJ1-2; the D gene is possibly TRBD1 (5 bases). The V end was cut by 5 bases, the J end by 6 bases, with 11 bases between. This CDR3 spans 12 amino acids. Germline values: CDR1 SGDLS, CDR2 YYNGEE. The CDR3 sequence is CASRGLDDGYTF. CDR3 nucleotide sequence: TGTGCCAGCAGGGGGCTAGATGATGGCTACACCTTC.